Listed below are T cell receptor beta chains from one sample, sequenced in a study of T cell clusters in autoimmune cytopenias. After re-calling the multiplex PCR reads, TCRdb lists one entry per CDR3 protein, DNA absent. Recorded for this sample: 6,200 or so distinct CDR3 sequences. The same sample was also used in a study of T cell repertoires in aging, cancer and after chemotherapy.

The sequenced sample consisted of peripheral blood. These receptors were collected from a human donor in good health. Both conserved end residues are part of each CDR3. Fields, in order: clone size, V gene, J gene, CDR3 protein. The size field is filled for only some rows; it gives once, few, many or a size class.

medium-sized	TRBV11-1	TRBJ1-1	CASSLARDWTTEAFF
medium-sized	TRBV29-1	TRBJ2-4	CSGWTGGRDIQYF
.	TRBV27	TRBJ2-1	CASVERDSSYNEQFF
.	TRBV10-3	TRBJ2-2	CAISGGSSGVDTGELFF
medium-sized	TRBV6-5	TRBJ1-5	CASSRSLLGNQPQHF
medium-sized	TRBV12-3/TRBV12-4	TRBJ2-2	CASRAGTANTGELFF
.	TRBV24-1	TRBJ2-2	CATSDPSGTGSTGELFF
medium-sized	TRBV5-4	TRBJ2-2	CASSFWTSGDTGELFF
.	TRBV5-5	TRBJ1-4	CASSFQPATNEKLFF
medium-sized	TRBV30	TRBJ1-2	CAWSRDIANYGYTF
.	TRBV20-1	TRBJ2-3	CSAGGQSTDTQYF
medium-sized	TRBV6-6	TRBJ2-3	CASSSDGGAPTDTQYF
.	TRBV19	TRBJ1-5	CASSIKGRNQPQHF
.	TRBV6-4	TRBJ2-3	CASSSEPSTDTQYF
.	TRBV5-5	TRBJ1-6	CASSPLGGAGNSPLHF
.	TRBV18	TRBJ1-4	CASSPGRVNEKLFF
medium-sized	TRBV11-1	TRBJ2-3	CASSLGREGQHSTDTQYF
.	TRBV14	TRBJ2-2	CASSQDNLAGNTGELFF
medium-sized	TRBV19	TRBJ1-5	CASSTQGRQPQHF
.	TRBV25-1	TRBJ2-1	CASSDLVTSSNEQFF
medium-sized	TRBV19	TRBJ2-2	CASSDPNTGELFF
medium-sized	TRBV6-1	TRBJ2-3	CASSELAGGPDTQYF
medium-sized	TRBV19	TRBJ1-2	CASSIDAGENTYGYTF
.	TRBV12-3/TRBV12-4	TRBJ1-5	CASSRDRNQPQHF
medium-sized	TRBV19	TRBJ1-1	CASSIGTGGGTEAFF
.	TRBV4-3	TRBJ2-3	CASSQVLRVGADTQYF
.	TRBV14	TRBJ2-3	CASSQVRSGGRDTQYF
medium-sized	TRBV6-5	TRBJ1-2	CASRNPLGSGYGYTF
.	TRBV27	TRBJ1-2	CASRGGDAYGYTF
.	TRBV18	TRBJ1-3	CASSPDRLPGNTIYF
.	TRBV6-2/TRBV6-3	TRBJ2-7	CASSYESSYEQYF
.	TRBV30	TRBJ1-5	CAWSPGQGFSQPQHF
medium-sized	TRBV29-1	TRBJ1-1	CSVVRDLNTEAFF
medium-sized	TRBV30	TRBJ1-2	CAWRGTVGYTF
medium-sized	TRBV19	TRBJ2-2	CASSRQGTTGELFF
medium-sized	TRBV27	TRBJ2-2	CASSWGPNTGELFF
.	TRBV5-1	TRBJ2-1	CASSLTSGGYNEQFF
.	TRBV18	TRBJ1-1	CASSPRTGALEAFF
medium-sized	TRBV6-1	TRBJ2-3	CASRKTSGSADTQYF